This paragraph covers one T cell receptor (beta chain) sequence. What it binds is unknown. Method: immunoSEQ multiplex PCR; TCRdb's copy keeps in-frame clones and lacks some. The sample shows 2 million to 3 million clones, roughly 93% of them seen only once. This sample is part of a study of shared clonotypes between healthy human individuals. Study conclusions and caveats: Investigators collected only blood, and repertoires in tissues likely differ. In contrast to clonotypes shared by all four donors, non-shared clonotypes had lower generation probabilities.

A CD45RA+ naive subset and a CD45RA-negative memory subset were split from CD4+ cells. The CDR3 totals 16 residues. V shed 4 bases and J shed 3 bases, with 18 bases lying between them. Germline CDR1 SGDLS, CDR2 YYNGEE. This clonotype originated in a man younger than 30 in good health. Some clones in this sample may be carry-over from other donors' samples. The chain carries TRBV9 and TRBJ2-3; perhaps TRBD2 as D (6 bases). Sequencing was carried out using naive CD4+ T cells from PBMCs. Subset defined: CD45RA+ positively selected. The CDR3 DNA reads as TGTGCCAGCAGCCCGACTACGGGGGTGGGGACAGATACGCAGTATTTT. It yields the protein CASSPTTGVGTDTQYF.